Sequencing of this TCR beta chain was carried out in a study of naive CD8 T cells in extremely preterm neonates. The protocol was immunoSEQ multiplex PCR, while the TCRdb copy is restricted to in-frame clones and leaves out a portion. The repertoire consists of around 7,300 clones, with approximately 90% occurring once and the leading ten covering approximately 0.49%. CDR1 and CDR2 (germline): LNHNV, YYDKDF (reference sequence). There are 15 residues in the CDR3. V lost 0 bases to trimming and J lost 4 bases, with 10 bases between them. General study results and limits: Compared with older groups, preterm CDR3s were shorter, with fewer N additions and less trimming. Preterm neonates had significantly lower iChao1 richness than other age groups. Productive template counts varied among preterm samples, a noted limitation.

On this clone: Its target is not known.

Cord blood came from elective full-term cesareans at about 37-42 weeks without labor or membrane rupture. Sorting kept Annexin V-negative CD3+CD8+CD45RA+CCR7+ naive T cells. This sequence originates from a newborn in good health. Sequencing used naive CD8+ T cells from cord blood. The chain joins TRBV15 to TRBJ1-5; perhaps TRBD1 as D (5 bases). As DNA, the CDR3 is TGTGCCACCAGCAGAGATGGGGGGGATAATCAGCCCCAGCATTTT. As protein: CATSRDGGDNQPQHF.